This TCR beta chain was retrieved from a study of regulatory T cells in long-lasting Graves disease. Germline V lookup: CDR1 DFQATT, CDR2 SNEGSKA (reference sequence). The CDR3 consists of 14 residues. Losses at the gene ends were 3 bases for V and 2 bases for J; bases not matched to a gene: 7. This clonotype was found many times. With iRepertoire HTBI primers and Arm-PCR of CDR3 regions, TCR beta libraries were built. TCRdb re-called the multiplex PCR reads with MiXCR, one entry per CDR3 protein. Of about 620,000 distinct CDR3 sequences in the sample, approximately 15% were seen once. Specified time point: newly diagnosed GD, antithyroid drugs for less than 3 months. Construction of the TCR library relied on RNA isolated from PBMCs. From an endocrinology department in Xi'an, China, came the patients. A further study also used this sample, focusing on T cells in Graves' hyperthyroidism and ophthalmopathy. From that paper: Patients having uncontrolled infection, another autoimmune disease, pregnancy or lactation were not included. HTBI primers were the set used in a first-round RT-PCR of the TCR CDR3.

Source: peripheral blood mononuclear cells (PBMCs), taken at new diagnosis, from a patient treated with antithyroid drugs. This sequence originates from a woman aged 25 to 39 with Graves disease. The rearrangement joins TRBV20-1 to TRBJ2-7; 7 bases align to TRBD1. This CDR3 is CSASSSGQPYEQYF. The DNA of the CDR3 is TGCAGTGCTAGCAGCTCGGGACAGCCCTACGAGCAGTACTTC.